The 12 T cell receptor beta chains below were found in one sample sequenced in a study of blood T cell repertoires in COVID-19. The assay was immunoSEQ multiplex PCR, and TCRdb's table has in-frame clones only and misses some. The sample lists about 330,000 clones, roughly 86% occurring once. The sequenced sample consisted of PBMCs or T cells enriched from blood (not recorded which). These receptors all come from a woman in her thirties who had recovered from COVID-19.

This chain links TRBV9 with TRBJ2-2; TRBD2 matches 9 bases. V lost 0 bases to trimming and J lost 3 bases; unmatched junction nucleotides: 12. The CDR3 extends over 19 amino acids. Germline V CDR1 and CDR2: SGDLS, YYNGEE. The CDR3 DNA reads TGTGCCAGCAGCGTAGATGGGGGGCTAGCGGGGTTACACACCGGGGAGCTGTTTTTT. It translates to CASSVDGGLAGLHTGELFF.

The chain carries TRBV27 and TRBJ1-2; TRBD1 is a possible D gene (6 bases). V was shortened by 0 bases and J by 5 bases, with 16 bases between the two germline ends. Germline V lookup: CDR1 MNHEY, CDR2 SMNVEV (reference sequence). The CDR3 contains 16 residues. The CDR3 bases are TGTGCCAGCAGTTTATCGTCGGGGGGCGCTGGATATGGCTACACCTTC. Its protein product is CASSLSSGGAGYGYTF.

The chain combines TRBV10-3 with TRBJ2-1; possible D gene TRBD1, 5 bases. CDR3 length: 13 amino acids. The germline V gene encodes CDR1 ENHRY and CDR2 SYGVKD. The ends were cut back, 10 bases at V and 4 bases at J, with 14 bases in the middle. As DNA, the CDR3 is TGTGCCACTACAGGCTTTGATTACAATGAGCAGTTCTTC. Translation: CATTGFDYNEQFF.

V is TRBV28 and J is TRBJ1-2; 10 bases fit TRBD1. The germline V gene has CDR1 MDHEN and CDR2 SYDVKM. The CDR3 is 12 residues long. The trim removed 9 bases at V and 3 bases at J, leaving 1 base unmatched. DNA for the CDR3: TGTGCCAGTGGGACAGGGGACTATGGCTACACCTTC. This sequence encodes CASGTGDYGYTF.

The chain recombines TRBV4-1 with TRBJ2-3; 13 positions agree with TRBD2. CDR3 length equals 17 residues. J was trimmed by 2 bases and V by 4 bases; bases with no gene match: 6. In germline, CDR1 is MGHRA, CDR2 YSYEKL. The CDR3 sequence is CASSRGLAGDLTDTQYF. The CDR3 DNA reads TGCGCCAGCAGCCGCGGACTAGCGGGGGACCTCACAGATACGCAGTATTTT.

In nucleotides, the CDR3 is TGCGCCAGCAGTCCCGGGACTACCTACACAGATACGCAGTATTTT. Protein: CASSPGTTYTDTQYF. This rearrangement joins TRBV5-1 to TRBJ2-3, with 7 bases identical to TRBD2. The germline V gene encodes CDR1 SGHRS and CDR2 YFSETQ. V lost 5 bases to trimming and J lost 2 bases; unmatched junction nucleotides: 8. There are 15 residues in the CDR3. The whole variable domain, filled in from reference TRBV5-1 and TRBJ2-3, reads KAGVTQTPRYLIKTRGQQVTLSCSPISGHRSVSWYQQTPGQGLQFLFEYFSETQRNKGNFPGRFSGRQFSNSRSEMNVSTLELGDSALYLCASSPGTTYTDTQYFGPGTRLTVL.

This chain uses TRBV25-1 with TRBJ1-2, with a weak D call TRBD1 (5 bases). Per germline, CDR1 MGHDK and CDR2 SYGVNS. V was clipped by 7 bases and J by 5 bases, with 8 bases between them. The CDR3 is 11 amino acids. As DNA, the CDR3 is TGTGCCAGCAACGCAGGGTATGGCTACACCTTC. Its translation: CASNAGYGYTF.

The rearrangement joins TRBV18 to TRBJ1-3, with D possibly matching TRBD1 (5 bases). Germline CDR1 and CDR2: KGHSH and LQKENI. The CDR3 has 16 amino acids. V was clipped by 3 bases and J by 2 bases, with 14 bases between them. The chain's CDR3 is CASSPGGGRTGNTIYF. In DNA, the CDR3 is TGTGCCAGCTCACCCGGGGGAGGTCGGACTGGAAACACCATATATTTT.

This chain links TRBV15 with TRBJ2-5, with 7 positions matching TRBD1. V was clipped by 0 bases and J by 1 base; unmatched bases: 2. Germline V gene sequence: CDR1 LNHNV, CDR2 YYDKDF (reference sequence). The CDR3 runs to 15 residues. The CDR3 region is CATSREGGPQETQYF. The CDR3 nucleotides read TGTGCCACCAGCAGAGAAGGGGGCCCCCAAGAGACCCAGTACTTC. The variable domain in full, completed from reference TRBV15 and TRBJ2-5, reads DAMVIQNPRYQVTQFGKPVTLSCSQTLNHNVMYWYQQKSSQAPKLLFHYYDKDFNNEADTPDNFQSRRPNTSFCFLDIRSPGLGDTAMYLCATSREGGPQETQYFGPGTRLLVL.

Concerning this clone: This sample also contains other DNA sequences that code for the same CDR3. This chain uses TRBV3-1 (or the pseudogene TRBV3-2) with TRBJ1-3, with unresolved D. The length of the CDR3 is 13 residues. CDR1 and CDR2 (germline): LGHDT, YNNKEL (reference sequence). Trimming shortened V by 4 bases and J by 0 bases, and 4 bases separated the two germline ends. For the CDR3, the DNA is TGTGCCAGCAGCCCTAGCTCTGGAAACACCATATATTTT. Its translation: CASSPSSGNTIYF.

The chain carries TRBV11-2 and TRBJ2-2; no reliable D call. The CDR3 is made up of 18 amino acids. In germline, CDR1 is SGHAT, CDR2 FQNNGV. Trimming took off 0 bases at V and 2 bases at J, with 16 bases between the two ends. CDR3 sequence: CASSLDHYATRNTGELFF. The CDR3 nucleotides are TGTGCCAGCAGCTTAGATCATTATGCGACAAGAAACACCGGGGAGCTGTTTTTT.

CDR3 protein: CASSSTDRGVTEAFF. Written as DNA, the CDR3 is TGTGCCAGCAGTTCGACGGACAGGGGGGTCACTGAAGCTTTCTTT. The J gene is TRBJ1-1, the V gene TRBV6-6; 10 bases align to TRBD1. Germline V lookup: CDR1 MNHNY, CDR2 SVGAGI (reference sequence). V lost 4 bases to trimming and J lost 4 bases; unmatched junction nucleotides: 6. The length of the CDR3 is 15 residues.